The 13 T cell receptor beta chains presented below share a single source sample, sequenced in a study of blood T cell repertoires in COVID-19. Sequencing was performed with immunoSEQ multiplex PCR; in TCRdb, only in-frame clones are kept and a portion is missing. The data show 210,000 or so clones, around nine tenths seen once. Sample: peripheral blood. These receptors originate from a woman between 35 and 50 years old with acute or convalescent COVID-19.

The rearrangement joins TRBV29-1 to TRBJ1-3; D is undetermined. The V gene's germline CDR1 is SQVTM and CDR2 ANQGSEA. The CDR3 is made up of 14 amino acids. V shed 6 bases and J shed 2 bases, with 14 bases lying between them. The CDR3 DNA sequence: TGCAGCGTGAGAGGTGGGGAGCCTGGAAACACCATATATTTT. As protein: CSVRGGEPGNTIYF.

The chain joins TRBV6-6 to TRBJ1-1, with 10 bases aligning to TRBD1. The germline V gene has CDR1 MNHNY and CDR2 SVGAGI (reference sequence). The CDR3 is 14 residues long. The V and J ends lost 2 bases and 12 bases, in that order; junction bases with no gene match: 9. CDR3 nucleotides: TGTGCCAGCAGTTACGCTCGGACAGGGGGTAAAACTTTCTTT. Amino acid sequence: CASSYARTGGKTFF.

The chain couples TRBV11-2 to TRBJ1-4; tentatively, D is TRBD1 (6 bases). Looked up from germline, CDR1 is SGHAT and CDR2 is FQNNGV. CDR3 length: 18 residues. The V end was cut by 4 bases, the J end by 5 bases, with 23 bases between. This CDR3 is CASSSPPGHRGPNEKLFF. The CDR3 region has the DNA TGTGCCAGCAGCTCCCCCCCGGGACACCGGGGACCAAATGAAAAACTGTTTTTT.

This clone turned up a few times. The chain has TRBV6-1 and TRBJ1-5, with D perhaps TRBD1 (5 bases). The CDR3 is 17 amino acids. Trimming stripped 0 bases from V and 11 bases from J, with 23 bases between. Germline loops: CDR1 MNHNS, CDR2 SASEGT. For the CDR3, the DNA is TGTGCCAGCAGTGAAGCGCCACGGCGAGCTGGACATTGGTCCCAGCATTTT. Its translation: CASSEAPRRAGHWSQHF.

In this sample, this clone turned up once. The rearrangement joins TRBV18 to TRBJ2-1; 10 bases agree with TRBD1. The CDR3 totals 14 residues. Germline values: CDR1 KGHSH, CDR2 LQKENI. J lost 7 bases, V lost 6 bases, and 6 bases had no gene match. The CDR3 here is CASSRGQGKNEQFF. The CDR3 DNA reads as TGTGCCAGCTCGCGGGGACAGGGGAAAAATGAGCAGTTCTTC.

V and J are TRBV11-2 and TRBJ1-1; 9 positions agree with TRBD1. This CDR3 has 17 amino acids. Germline CDR1 reads SGHAT; CDR2 reads FQNNGV. Trimming at V came to 1 base and at J to 0 bases, leaving 6 bases not matched to a gene. CDR3 coding DNA: TGTGCCAGCAGCTTAGCAGGGACAGGGTACATGAACACTGAAGCTTTCTTT. Amino acids: CASSLAGTGYMNTEAFF.

The V and J genes are TRBV6-2 or TRBV6-3 and TRBJ1-5; 7 nucleotides align to TRBD1. Unmatched junction bases numbered 1, after V lost 5 bases and J lost 0 bases. This CDR3 comprises 14 residues. Germline values: CDR1 MNHEY, CDR2 SVGEGT. The CDR3 here is CASSDRDSNQPQHF. The CDR3 DNA sequence: TGTGCCAGCAGTGACAGGGATAGCAATCAGCCCCAGCATTTT.

The rearrangement uses TRBV5-6 and TRBJ1-1; D is undetermined. The V gene's germline CDR1 is SGHDT and CDR2 YYEEEE. The V and J ends lost 0 bases and 6 bases respectively, with 9 bases between them. This CDR3 spans 13 amino acids. DNA of the CDR3: TGTGCCAGCAGCTTGGGTATTCGAGCTGAAGCTTTCTTT. Translating it yields CASSLGIRAEAFF.

The chain carries TRBV3-1 (or the pseudogene TRBV3-2) and TRBJ2-3; 9 bases align to TRBD2. The V gene end was trimmed by 0 bases and the J gene end by 4 bases; junction bases not matched to a gene: 2. This CDR3 spans 15 amino acids. The germline V gene has CDR1 LGHDT and CDR2 YNNKEL (reference sequence). CDR3 in DNA: TGTGCCAGCAGCCAAGACCTAGCGGGGTCAGATACGCAGTATTTT. Its protein product is CASSQDLAGSDTQYF.

The chain employs TRBV3-1 (or the pseudogene TRBV3-2) and TRBJ2-6; D perhaps matches TRBD2 (5 bases). Germline V gene lookup returns CDR1 LGHDT and CDR2 YNNKEL (reference sequence). Between the trimmed V and J ends, which lost 0 bases and 1 base, there was a span of 7 bases. The CDR3 spans 16 residues. The CDR3 coding sequence is TGTGCCAGCAGCCAAGATCCGGGATCTGGGGCCAACGTCCTGACTTTC. Its translation is CASSQDPGSGANVLTF.

The chain has TRBV5-1 and TRBJ2-2, with D perhaps matching TRBD2 (5 bases). V was trimmed by 4 bases and J by 0 bases, leaving 16 bases between them. Per the germline V gene, CDR1 is SGHRS and CDR2 is YFSETQ. The CDR3 consists of 17 residues. The CDR3 bases are TGCGCCAGCAGCGCCTGGTCTACTAGGTCGAACACCGGGGAGCTGTTTTTT. Protein product: CASSAWSTRSNTGELFF.

V gene TRBV20-1 combines with J gene TRBJ1-2; D not resolved. The CDR3 consists of 10 residues. Trimming shortened V by 6 bases and J by 4 bases, and 6 bases separated the two germline ends. Per germline, CDR1 DFQATT and CDR2 SNEGSKA (reference sequence). CDR3 protein: CSAYSYGYTF. The CDR3 DNA reads TGCAGTGCCTACAGCTATGGCTACACCTTC.

The chain links TRBV5-1 to TRBJ1-1; D not certain. The germline V gene encodes CDR1 SGHRS and CDR2 YFSETQ. V was clipped by 3 bases and J by 1 base, with 7 bases between them. The CDR3 loop spans 13 amino acids. The CDR3 protein is CASSYYGNTEAFF. CDR3 nucleotides: TGCGCCAGCAGCTACTATGGGAACACTGAAGCTTTCTTT.